What follows are 29 T cell receptor beta chains derived from one specimen sequenced in a study of blood T cell repertoires in COVID-19. Profiling relied on immunoSEQ multiplex PCR, and the TCRdb table lists in-frame clones only, not all of them. The repertoire includes 300,000 or so clones, roughly 87% of them detected once, and approximately 1% sits in the top ten. The sequenced material came from PBMCs or T cells enriched from blood (not recorded which). Every receptor here comes from a woman between 25 and 40 years old who had recovered from COVID-19.

This clone has only one observation. The rearrangement links TRBV6-2 or TRBV6-3 to TRBJ2-5; a weak D match, TRBD1 (5 bases). The CDR3 has 13 residues. CDR1 and CDR2 from the germline V gene are MNHEY and SVGEGT. Deletions cut 0 bases from V and 12 bases from J, with 14 bases between. The CDR3 nucleotides read TGTGCCAGCAGTTACTCGTTTACGACAGAAGAGTACTTC. It specifies CASSYSFTTEEYF.

This chain links TRBV7-9 with TRBJ1-1; 8 bases are a match to TRBD1. CDR1 SEHNR and CDR2 FQNEAQ come from the germline V gene (reference sequence). The CDR3 has 14 amino acids. Germline trimming cut 4 bases from V and 8 bases from J; bases unmatched to any gene: 9. This chain's CDR3 is CASSSRQGITEAFF. In DNA, the CDR3 is TGTGCCAGCAGCTCTAGACAGGGGATAACCGAAGCTTTCTTT.

The CDR3 DNA reads TGTGCCAGCAGTGTGACAGGGGGCCCCTACGAGCAGTACTTC. This gives the protein CASSVTGGPYEQYF. The chain employs TRBV2 and TRBJ2-7; TRBD1 matches at 10 bases. The CDR3 is 14 residues long. The V gene end was trimmed by 4 bases and the J gene end by 2 bases; junction bases not matched to a gene: 2. The germline V gene encodes CDR1 SNHLY and CDR2 FYNNEI.

The genes are TRBV5-1 and TRBJ1-5; D unclear. From germline, CDR1 is SGHRS and CDR2 YFSETQ. Between the trimmed V and J ends, which lost 4 bases and 4 bases, there was a span of 12 bases. This CDR3 is 14 amino acids long. CDR3 protein: CASSPDGRNQPQHF. The CDR3 bases are TGCGCCAGCAGCCCTGACGGGAGGAATCAGCCCCAGCATTTT.

The V and J genes are TRBV11-2 and TRBJ2-1; 10 bases are a match to TRBD2. CDR1 is SGHAT, CDR2 FQNNGV, per germline. The V segment lost 3 bases and the J segment 5 bases; nucleotides outside the gene matches: 7. This CDR3 contains 16 residues. Here the CDR3 DNA reads TGTGCCAGCAGCTTTTTAGCGGGGGGTCTAGACAATGAGCAGTTCTTC. Protein product: CASSFLAGGLDNEQFF.

The chain recombines TRBV6-5 with TRBJ1-2, with D possibly TRBD1 on 6 matching bases. Trimming pared 4 bases from V and 1 base from J, leaving 10 bases between. The CDR3 consists of 14 residues. Germline loops: CDR1 MNHEY, CDR2 SVGAGI. The CDR3 reads CASSLTDSNYGYTF. The CDR3 DNA reads TGTGCCAGCAGTTTGACGGACAGTAACTATGGCTACACCTTC.

The chain recombines TRBV5-6 with TRBJ1-1; TRBD1 agrees at 9 bases. J gave up 1 base and V 0 bases, and 1 base lay outside the gene matches. The CDR3 covers 15 residues. Germline CDR1 SGHDT, CDR2 YYEEEE. The CDR3 spells CASSLGDRENTEAFF. The CDR3 DNA sequence: TGTGCCAGCAGCTTGGGGGACAGGGAGAACACTGAAGCTTTCTTT.

J is TRBJ1-1 and V is TRBV5-1; D remains ambiguous. The ends were cut back, 0 bases at V and 3 bases at J, with 9 bases in the middle. CDR1 is SGHRS and CDR2 is YFSETQ in the germline V gene. The CDR3 has 14 residues. The CDR3 here is CASSLGFSDTEAFF. The CDR3 DNA sequence: TGCGCCAGCAGCTTGGGATTTTCGGACACTGAAGCTTTCTTT.

The chain joins TRBV1 to TRBJ2-2; the table's D call TRBD2 went unverified against the DNA. TRBV1 is deemed a pseudogene. The CDR3 is 15 residues long. Here the CDR3 reads CTSSQGDGCTGELFF. Written as DNA, the CDR3 is TGCACCAGCAGCCAAGGCGACGGGTGCACCGGGGAGCTGTTTTTT.

The rearrangement joins TRBV28 to TRBJ1-2; D is unresolved. With 5 bases removed from V and 6 bases from J, the gap between germline ends came to 22 bases. The germline V gene encodes CDR1 MDHEN and CDR2 SYDVKM. This CDR3 region has 16 residues. As DNA, the CDR3 is TGTGCCAGCAGTGAGGAGGAGAATACTTACTCTGATGGCTACACCTTC. Amino acids: CASSEEENTYSDGYTF.

This clone is a singleton in its sample. The chain employs TRBV19 and TRBJ1-4; 9 bases map to TRBD1. This CDR3 is 15 amino acids long. V dropped 5 bases and J dropped 8; count of bases not matched to a gene: 9. Germline CDR1 and CDR2: LNHDA and SQIVND (reference sequence). The CDR3 loop is CASSPRDRVNEKLFF. CDR3 coding DNA: TGTGCCAGTAGTCCACGGGACAGGGTCAACGAAAAACTGTTTTTT.

This clone has more than one count but fewer than ten. The chain joins TRBV7-9 to TRBJ2-7; D not certain. The germline CDR1 and CDR2 sequences are SEHNR and FQNEAQ (reference sequence). The CDR3 is 11 amino acids. V was cut by 5 bases and J by 4 bases, with 6 bases left in between. The chain's CDR3 is CASSPQYEQYF. In DNA, the CDR3 is TGTGCCAGCAGCCCCCAGTACGAGCAGTACTTC.

The chain recombines TRBV3-1 (or the pseudogene TRBV3-2) with TRBJ1-1; TRBD1 aligns across 7 bases. Per germline, CDR1 LGHDT and CDR2 YNNKEL (reference sequence). Losses at the gene ends were 3 bases for V and 6 bases for J; bases not matched to a gene: 10. The CDR3 spans 15 residues. This CDR3 is CASSHSQGGKAEAFF. CDR3 sequence (DNA): TGTGCCAGCAGCCACTCTCAGGGGGGAAAGGCTGAAGCTTTCTTT.

The chain has TRBV30 and TRBJ1-5, with 10 bases aligning to TRBD1. The CDR3 runs to 16 residues. The V gene end was trimmed by 2 bases and the J gene end by 3 bases; junction bases not matched to a gene: 7. CDR1 is GTSNPN, CDR2 SVGIG, per germline (reference sequence). CDR3 sequence reads: CAWSTGTGDLNQPQHF. The CDR3 DNA is TGTGCCTGGAGTACCGGGACAGGGGACCTCAATCAGCCCCAGCATTTT.

The chain employs TRBV27 and TRBJ2-5, with 15 bases identical to TRBD2. The CDR3 runs 16 residues. The J segment lost 0 bases and the V segment lost 6 bases, leaving 2 bases of the junction unmatched. CDR1 is MNHEY and CDR2 is SMNVEV in the germline V gene (reference sequence). This CDR3 is CASSWTSGGDQETQYF. The DNA of the CDR3 is TGTGCCAGCAGCTGGACTAGCGGGGGGGACCAAGAGACCCAGTACTTC.

The chain couples TRBV6-1 to TRBJ2-7; 7 bases line up with TRBD1. Trimming cost V 3 bases and J 0 bases; bases outside gene matches: 2. The CDR3 runs 14 residues. CDR1 MNHNS and CDR2 SASEGT come from the germline V gene. CDR3 sequence reads: CASSDRGSSYEQYF. The CDR3 DNA reads as TGTGCCAGCAGTGACAGGGGGAGCTCCTACGAGCAGTACTTC.

The count of this clone is one. This chain uses TRBV4-3 with TRBJ2-3; D might be TRBD2 (7 bases). The CDR3 is made up of 15 amino acids. Germline CDR1 reads LGHNA; CDR2 reads YSLEER. V gave up 6 bases and J gave up 2 bases, with 15 bases separating them. The CDR3 DNA reads TGCGCCAGCAGACGGGGGGCTCTAAACACAGATACGCAGTATTTT. Protein product: CASRRGALNTDTQYF.

This chain links TRBV12-5 with TRBJ1-5; 7 nucleotides agree with TRBD1. J was trimmed by 7 bases and V by 2 bases; bases with no gene match: 14. Germline-derived CDR1 and CDR2 are LGHNT and FRNRAP. This CDR3 region has 17 residues. The CDR3 DNA reads TGTGCTAGTGGTTTGACAAGGGCCCCGGGACAGCAACAGCCCCAGCATTTT. It codes for CASGLTRAPGQQQPQHF.

V gene TRBV20-1 combines with J gene TRBJ1-4; D is unclear. Germline V gene sequence: CDR1 DFQATT, CDR2 SNEGSKA (reference sequence). There are 14 residues in the CDR3. V was shortened by 3 bases and J by 8 bases, with 16 bases between the two germline ends. CDR3 bases: TGCAGTGCTAGTCGAATGTGGGAGGACGAAAAACTGTTTTTT. Translated, it gives CSASRMWEDEKLFF.

CDR3 DNA: TGTGCCAGCAGCCAAGATCTAGCGGGGGGCCCCGGGCAGTTCTTC. Encoded protein: CASSQDLAGGPGQFF. This chain uses TRBV14 with TRBJ2-1; 11 positions agree with TRBD2. V dropped 0 bases and J dropped 12; count of bases not matched to a gene: 7. CDR1 and CDR2 (germline): SGHDN, FVKESK. This CDR3 has 15 residues.

The rearrangement uses TRBV19 and TRBJ2-2; D is uncertain. Trimming left V 8 bases short and J 4 bases short, with 11 bases between. The CDR3 length is 13 residues. Germline V gives CDR1 LNHDA, CDR2 SQIVND (reference sequence). The chain's CDR3 is CASPQTITGELFF. CDR3 DNA: TGTGCCAGTCCTCAGACAATCACCGGGGAGCTGTTTTTT.

The V and J genes are TRBV3-1 (or the pseudogene TRBV3-2) and TRBJ2-7; D is perhaps TRBD2 (6 bases). V lost 1 base to trimming and J lost 3 bases, with 16 bases between them. Per the germline V gene, CDR1 is LGHDT and CDR2 is YNNKEL (reference sequence). The CDR3 spans 16 residues. CDR3 region: CASSQGDWARDYEQYF. The DNA for the CDR3 is TGTGCCAGCAGCCAAGGGGACTGGGCCAGGGACTACGAGCAGTACTTC.

The chain couples TRBV4-1 to TRBJ1-2, with D perhaps matching TRBD1 (6 bases). Trimming stripped 2 bases from V and 5 bases from J, with 15 bases between. Germline-derived CDR1 and CDR2 are MGHRA and YSYEKL. The CDR3 length is 15 residues. CDR3 region: CASSQPTGPLYGYTF. CDR3 DNA sequence: TGCGCCAGCAGCCAACCGACAGGTCCGCTTTATGGCTACACCTTC.

The V gene is TRBV3-1 (or the pseudogene TRBV3-2), the J gene TRBJ2-5, with a possible D match to TRBD2 (5 bases). This CDR3 spans 17 amino acids. CDR1 and CDR2 (germline): LGHDT, YNNKEL (reference sequence). With 0 bases removed from V and 4 bases from J, the gap between germline ends came to 18 bases. The CDR3 DNA is TGTGCCAGCAGCCAAGATCTTGTTACTAGTAGCACAGAGACCCAGTACTTC. Protein product: CASSQDLVTSSTETQYF.

The V call is TRBV20-1, the J call TRBJ2-7; tentative D call: TRBD1 (6 bases). This CDR3 spans 14 amino acids. Germline-derived CDR1 and CDR2 are DFQATT and SNEGSKA (reference sequence). The ends were cut back, 3 bases at V and 3 bases at J, with 15 bases in the middle. The CDR3 protein is CSASWHRTDYEQYF. CDR3 nucleotide sequence: TGCAGTGCTAGTTGGCATAGGACAGACTACGAGCAGTACTTC.

This chain uses TRBV7-8 with TRBJ2-2, with TRBD2 matching 10 bases. The germline V gene encodes CDR1 SGHVS and CDR2 FQNEAQ. V dropped 1 base and J dropped 0; count of bases not matched to a gene: 2. This CDR3 is built from 17 residues. The CDR3 protein is CASSLGTSGANTGELFF. The CDR3 region has the DNA TGTGCCAGCAGCTTAGGGACTAGCGGCGCGAACACCGGGGAGCTGTTTTTT.

This clone was picked up a small number of times. The chain links TRBV20-1 to TRBJ1-1; D is uncertain. The CDR3 extends over 14 amino acids. Per germline, CDR1 DFQATT and CDR2 SNEGSKA (reference sequence). Trimming pared 3 bases from V and 4 bases from J, leaving 15 bases between. CDR3 in DNA: TGCAGTGCTAGTCCCACCCCTGACACCACTGAAGCTTTCTTT. Amino acids: CSASPTPDTTEAFF.

V gene TRBV5-4 combines with J gene TRBJ1-1; 10 bases match TRBD1. Trimming removed 7 bases from V and 2 bases from J; junction bases left unmatched: 8. CDR3 length: 15 amino acids. CDR1 is SGHNT, CDR2 YYREEE, per germline (reference sequence). In DNA form, the CDR3 reads TGTGCCAGCGGGCCGGGACAGGGGCGAAACACTGAAGCTTTCTTT. It encodes CASGPGQGRNTEAFF.

The CDR3 here is CASRTGTGTGNTIYF. The CDR3 coding sequence is TGTGCCAGCAGAACCGGGACAGGGACTGGAAACACCATATATTTT. The rearrangement links TRBV2 to TRBJ1-3; 9 positions match TRBD1. J was trimmed by 2 bases and V by 6 bases; bases with no gene match: 5. Germline loops: CDR1 SNHLY, CDR2 FYNNEI. There are 15 residues in the CDR3.